This T cell receptor beta chain was obtained from a study of blood T cell repertoires in COVID-19. In the study overall: Donors in the United States, Italy and Spain gave samples during acute or convalescent COVID-19. T cells, B-cell-depleted T cells, or PBMCs provided the cDNA or gDNA that served as material.

Germline CDR1 KGHSH, CDR2 LQKENI. Trimming took 6 bases from V and 3 from J; bases not matched to a gene: 4. This CDR3 comprises 13 residues. In the original processing: Amplification of reference gene primers was used by the study to estimate nucleated cell counts. The table came from immunoSEQ multiplex PCR; TCRdb's copy has only in-frame clones and leaves some out. V and J calls and clone size come straight from that table; D and trimming were deduced from the DNA. Here the sample spans approximately 150,000 clones, over 75% being singletons. This clone was detected once. The same CDR3 arises from other DNA sequences in this sample as well.

The sequencing sample was made of peripheral blood. The TCR comes from a woman between 45 and 60 years old with acute or convalescent COVID-19. The rearrangement joins TRBV18 to TRBJ1-1; 7 bases agree with TRBD1. The CDR3 is CASSPQGDTEAFF. As DNA, the CDR3 is TGTGCCAGCTCGCCTCAGGGGGACACTGAAGCTTTCTTT.